The clone carrying this T cell receptor (beta chain) appeared a few times. What it binds is unknown. MiXCR was run by TCRdb on the 5' RACE reads, yielding one entry per CDR3 protein. In the table there are about 74,000 distinct CDR3 sequences, 7.1% of which are singletons. The data are from a study of T cells after yellow fever vaccination. Study-wide background: Fractions low in cell number were prepared with SMART-Seq v4 Ultra Low Input. Study-level results: Researchers report a weaker secondary response that nonetheless peaked faster, day 5 versus 15. Reappearance after the booster was observed for most primary-vaccination clones (about 97% CD4, less than 90% CD8). Only a minor proportion of clonotypes was detected across both CD4 and CD8 compartments.

This CDR3 is 14 amino acids long. The germline V gene encodes CDR1 SGHNT and CDR2 YYREEE (reference sequence). Trimming left V 1 base short and J 5 bases short, with 12 bases between. The V gene is TRBV5-4, the J gene TRBJ1-1; D may be TRBD1 (6 bases). The sample here was CD8+ T cells sorted from PBMCs, taken about 5 days after the first yellow fever vaccination. The origin of this receptor is a man younger than 35 who received the YFV17D yellow fever vaccine. The CDR3 sequence is CASSLWGAGTEAFF. CDR3 nucleotides: TGTGCCAGCAGCTTGTGGGGGGCTGGGACTGAAGCTTTCTTT.